Listed below are T cell receptor beta chains from one sample, sequenced in a study of shared clonotypes between healthy human individuals. This table comes from immunoSEQ multiplex PCR, and its TCRdb copy is limited to in-frame clones, with some not included. The sample lists roughly 2 million clones; approximately 96% were seen once. Material for sequencing was naive CD4+ T cells sorted from blood. The receptor source for this set is a man in his late teens or twenties in good health. The CDR3 runs from the conserved cysteine through the conserved F or W. The D gene is left open where the match is weak. Rows give clone size only sometimes, using once, few, many, or a class for an expanded clone.

TRBD1	few	TRBV2	TRBJ2-7	TGTGCCAGCAGTGTGGGACAGTTCTCCGGGAAGTACTTC	CASSVGQFSGKYF
-	-	TRBV4-1	TRBJ2-5	TGCGCCAGCAGCCGTTCGGGGGCTCCCCTAGGAGAGACCCAGTACTTC	CASSRSGAPLGETQYF
-	-	TRBV30	TRBJ1-4	TGTGCCTGGACCTCAGGGAACAATGAAAAACTGTTTTTT	CAWTSGNNEKLFF
TRBD2	-	TRBV10-3	TRBJ2-5	TGTGCCATCAGTGAGGGACTAGCGGGAGGCAACTTCCAAGAGACCCAGTACTTC	CAISEGLAGGNFQETQYF
TRBD1	once	TRBV27	TRBJ1-5	TGTGCCAGCAGCCGAGACAGGGGGCTTCAACCCCAGCATTTT	CASSRDRGLQPQHF
-	-	TRBV9	TRBJ2-2	TGTGCCAGCAGCGTAGAGGTAGCGATCACCGGGGAGCTGTTTTTT	CASSVEVAITGELFF
-	-	TRBV7-2	TRBJ1-5	TGTGCCAGCAGCCTAGCGGGGCGCGTCAATCAGCCCCAGCATTTT	CASSLAGRVNQPQHF
-	-	TRBV4-3	TRBJ2-3	TGCGCCAGCAGCCAAGAAACGGGATCTGGTGTAATAGATACGCAGTATTTT	CASSQETGSGVIDTQYF
TRBD2	-	TRBV7-2	TRBJ2-1	TGTGCCAGCAGCTTAAAACCGTTCAGCAGACTAGCGGGTTTTAATGAGCAGTTCTTC	CASSLKPFSRLAGFNEQFF
-	-	TRBV6-1	TRBJ1-2	TGTGCCAGCAGTGGGCTATCTACAGGGAAGTATGGCTACACCTTC	CASSGLSTGKYGYTF
TRBD1	-	TRBV5-1	TRBJ2-1	TGCGCCAGCAGCCTGGGACCGGGGACAGGGAAATACAATGAGCAGTTCTTC	CASSLGPGTGKYNEQFF
-	-	TRBV11-2	TRBJ1-3	TGTGCCAGCAGTTCGATTGGACAGCGAATCTCCTACTCTGGAAACACCATATATTTT	CASSSIGQRISYSGNTIYF
-	-	TRBV5-1	TRBJ1-6	TGCGCCAGCAGCTCACGGGGCCAGATTTTCTATAATTCACCCCTCCACTTT	CASSSRGQIFYNSPLHF
-	-	TRBV7-2	TRBJ1-5	TGTGCCAGCAGCTTAGATTCGGGGTCTCCCCAGCATTTT	CASSLDSGSPQHF
-	few	TRBV6-1	TRBJ1-5	TGTGCCAGCAGTGAAAGGGGCAATCAGCCCCAGCATTTT	CASSERGNQPQHF
-	-	TRBV14	TRBJ1-2	TGTGCCAGCAGCCGCACCGGGACTTACTATGGCTACACCTTC	CASSRTGTYYGYTF
-	-	TRBV2	TRBJ2-7	TGTGCCAGCAGGGGGTGGGGTTCTGACGAGCAGTACTTC	CASRGWGSDEQYF
TRBD2	-	TRBV7-2	TRBJ2-7	TGTGCCAGCAGCTTACTTCCTGGGACTAGCGGGAGCTCCTACGAGCAGTACTTC	CASSLLPGTSGSSYEQYF
-	once	TRBV6-6	TRBJ1-4	TGTGCCAGCAGTTACTCGACACGGAATAATGAAAAACTGTTTTTT	CASSYSTRNNEKLFF
-	-	TRBV7-9	TRBJ1-1	TGTGCCAGCATCCCGGGGGCAGGCACCCCTCAGAACACTGAAGCTTTCTTT	CASIPGAGTPQNTEAFF
-	-	TRBV5-5	TRBJ1-5	TGTGCCAGCAGCTGGGAGAGCAATCAGCCCCAGCATTTT	CASSWESNQPQHF
-	once	TRBV5-4	TRBJ2-1	TGTGCCAGCAGCTGGGTGGGGGGCGAGCAGTTCTTC	CASSWVGGEQFF
-	-	TRBV11-2	TRBJ1-4	TGTGCCAGCAGCCCCGGGACAACCGAAAAACTGTTTTTT	CASSPGTTEKLFF
-	-	TRBV25-1	TRBJ1-5	TGTGCCAGCAGCAAACCGACCCCCGCCGCGCCCCAGCATTTT	CASSKPTPAAPQHF
TRBD1	-	TRBV7-8	TRBJ2-1	TGTGCCAGCAGCTTCGAGGGGGCAAGGTACAATGAGCAGTTCTTC	CASSFEGARYNEQFF
-	-	TRBV9	TRBJ2-3	TGTGCCAGCAGCGTCGGACAGCCAGATACGCAGTATTTT	CASSVGQPDTQYF
TRBD1	-	TRBV10-3	TRBJ1-4	TGTGCCATCAGTGATGGGACAGGGAGTGAAAAACTGTTTTTT	CAISDGTGSEKLFF
TRBD1	-	TRBV6-1	TRBJ2-7	TGTGCCAGCAGGGGACAGGGGGTAGATTACTCCGAGCAGTACTTC	CASRGQGVDYSEQYF
-	-	TRBV6-1	TRBJ1-1	TGTGCCAGCAGTGAAGCGAGAGGGAGGTACACTGAAGCTTTCTTT	CASSEARGRYTEAFF
-	-	TRBV11-2	TRBJ1-1	TGTGCCAGCAGCCCACCTGAGGACACTGAAGCTTTCTTT	CASSPPEDTEAFF
TRBD2	-	TRBV4-1	TRBJ2-1	TGCGCCAGCAGCCAAGATGAACTAGCGGTTAACAATGAGCAGTTCTTC	CASSQDELAVNNEQFF
-	-	TRBV2	TRBJ1-1	TGTGCCAGCAGTGGGCAAATGAACACTGAAGCTTTCTTT	CASSGQMNTEAFF
-	-	TRBV19	TRBJ2-1	TGTGCCAGTACTAAAAACCCGGGGAGTCATTGGGATGAGCAGTTCTTC	CASTKNPGSHWDEQFF
-	-	TRBV9	TRBJ2-5	TGTGCCAGCAGCGTAGATACAGGGCGAGGGGAGACCCAGTACTTC	CASSVDTGRGETQYF
-	-	TRBV5-1	TRBJ1-2	TGCGCCAGCAGCTCGCAGGCAGGGCTTGCCTATGGCTACACCTTC	CASSSQAGLAYGYTF
TRBD1	-	TRBV19	TRBJ2-7	TGTGCCAGTAGTACAGACAGGGGCGAGCAGTACTTC	CASSTDRGEQYF
-	few	TRBV29-1	TRBJ1-1	TGCAGCGTGGCGACTTTCGCTGAAGCTTTCTTT	CSVATFAEAFF
TRBD1	-	TRBV10-3	TRBJ2-7	TGTGCCATCAGGAGACAGGGGGCCGACGAGCAGTACTTC	CAIRRQGADEQYF
-	-	TRBV5-1	TRBJ2-5	TGCGCCAGCAGCTTGGGAGGACAGACGAAACAAGAGACCCAGTACTTC	CASSLGGQTKQETQYF
TRBD1	-	TRBV4-3	TRBJ2-7	TGCGCCAGCAGCTCACAGGGTGGACAGGGGTACGAGCAGTACTTC	CASSSQGGQGYEQYF
TRBD1	-	TRBV2	TRBJ2-7	TGTGCCAGCAGTCTGGGACAGCTAGACTACGAGCAGTACTTC	CASSLGQLDYEQYF
-	once	TRBV27	TRBJ2-3	TGTGCCAGCAGTACGAGCGCAGATACGCAGTATTTT	CASSTSADTQYF
-	-	TRBV10-3	TRBJ2-7	TGTGCCATCAGTGAGTCCGAAATCTCCTACGAGCAGTACTTC	CAISESEISYEQYF
-	-	TRBV10-3	TRBJ1-6	TGTGCCATCAGTGGGGTTAAGGGTATCAATAATTCACCCCTCCACTTT	CAISGVKGINNSPLHF
TRBD1	-	TRBV5-1	TRBJ1-1	TGCGCCAGCAGCTTGCAAATCAGGGGGCCGGGCACTGAAGCTTTCTTT	CASSLQIRGPGTEAFF
-	-	TRBV11-1	TRBJ2-3	TGTGCCAGCAGCTTGTGGGGGTCTAGCACAGATACGCAGTATTTT	CASSLWGSSTDTQYF
-	-	TRBV4-3	TRBJ1-5	TGCGCCAGCAGCCAAGACGGAAATCAGCCCCAGCATTTT	CASSQDGNQPQHF
-	-	TRBV29-1	TRBJ2-3	TGCAGCGTTGAAGGGTGGCCCGGCACAGATACGCAGTATTTT	CSVEGWPGTDTQYF
TRBD2	-	TRBV5-1	TRBJ2-3	TGCGCCAGCAGCTCGGGACTAGCGACTAGCACAGATACGCAGTATTTT	CASSSGLATSTDTQYF
-	-	TRBV10-3	TRBJ2-1	TGTGCCATCAGTGGAGTGAGCTCCTACAATGAGCAGTTCTTC	CAISGVSSYNEQFF
-	-	TRBV6-1	TRBJ1-5	TGTGCCAGCAGTGATCCGGGGGGCCGTCAGCCCCAGCATTTT	CASSDPGGRQPQHF
TRBD1	-	TRBV7-9	TRBJ1-4	TGTGCCAGCAGCCCACGGGACAGCCCTTCGAATGGGTATGAAAAACTGTTTTTT	CASSPRDSPSNGYEKLFF
-	once	TRBV19	TRBJ1-1	TGTGCCAGTAGTACCTCGGGCCAGGGGAACACTGAAGCTTTCTTT	CASSTSGQGNTEAFF
TRBD1	-	TRBV6-5	TRBJ1-2	TGTGCCAGCAGCCCCGGGACAGGGTTAGCCTATGGCTACACCTTC	CASSPGTGLAYGYTF
TRBD1	-	TRBV29-1	TRBJ1-4	TGCAGCGTTGAGGGGTGGGACAGTAATGAAAAACTGTTTTTT	CSVEGWDSNEKLFF
TRBD1	-	TRBV30	TRBJ2-5	TGTGCCTGGAGAGACAGGGTGCCTATAGAGACCCAGTACTTC	CAWRDRVPIETQYF
TRBD2	-	TRBV7-2	TRBJ2-3	TGTGCCAGCAGCTTAGGCCCAGCGGGAGTCGGCACAGATACGCAGTATTTT	CASSLGPAGVGTDTQYF
TRBD1	-	TRBV6-5	TRBJ1-6	TGTGCCAGCAGTTCCAGCCAGGGGGGGGGATCACCCCTCCACTTT	CASSSSQGGGSPLHF
-	-	TRBV10-1	TRBJ1-5	TGCGCCAGCAGTGAGCCGGGGGCGGGACGAGGAAATCAGCCCCAGCATTTT	CASSEPGAGRGNQPQHF
TRBD2	-	TRBV9	TRBJ2-3	TGTGCCAGCAGCGTTGAGGCGGGGGGGCCAGATACGCAGTATTTT	CASSVEAGGPDTQYF